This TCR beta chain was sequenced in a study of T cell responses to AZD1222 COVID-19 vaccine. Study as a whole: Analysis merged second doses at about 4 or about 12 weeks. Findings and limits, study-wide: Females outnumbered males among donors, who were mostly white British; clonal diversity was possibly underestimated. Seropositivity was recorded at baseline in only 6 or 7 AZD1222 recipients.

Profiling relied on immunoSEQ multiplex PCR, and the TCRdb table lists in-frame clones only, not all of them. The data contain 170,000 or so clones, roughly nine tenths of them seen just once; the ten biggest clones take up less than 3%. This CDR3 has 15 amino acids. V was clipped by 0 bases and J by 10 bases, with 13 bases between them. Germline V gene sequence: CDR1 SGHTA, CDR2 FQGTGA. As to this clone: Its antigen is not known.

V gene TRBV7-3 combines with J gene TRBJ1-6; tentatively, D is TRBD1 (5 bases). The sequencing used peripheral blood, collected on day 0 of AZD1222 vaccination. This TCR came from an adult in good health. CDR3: CASSLTGGERSPLHF. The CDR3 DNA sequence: TGTGCCAGCAGCTTAACGGGGGGAGAACGATCACCCCTCCACTTT.